The 23 T cell receptor beta chains below come from one sample, sequenced in a study of blood T cell repertoires in COVID-19. Generated by immunoSEQ multiplex PCR, the TCRdb table keeps only in-frame clones and is missing some. The table lists about 150,000 clones, almost 85% of them singletons, with over 12% in the top ten. The sample comprised peripheral blood. These receptors all stem from a man between 18 and 29 years old with active or convalescent COVID-19.

The genes are TRBV24-1 and TRBJ2-1; 13 bases are shared with TRBD2. The V and J ends lost 4 bases and 6 bases, in that order; junction bases with no gene match: 8. Germline assignment: CDR1 KGHDR and CDR2 SFDVKD. This CDR3 contains 17 residues. In DNA form, the CDR3 reads TGTGCCACCAGTGACCGTTTACTAGCGGGAGGGAGCAATGAGCAGTTCTTC. Translated, it gives CATSDRLLAGGSNEQFF.

This clone has just one count. V and J are TRBV5-1 and TRBJ1-2, with a possible D match to TRBD1 (5 bases). The V gene lost 1 base and the J gene lost 7 bases, with 17 bases spanning the gap. CDR3 length equals 15 residues. The germline CDR1 and CDR2 sequences are SGHRS and YFSETQ. The CDR3 sequence is CASSLILLGEVGYTF. The DNA for the CDR3 is TGCGCCAGCAGCTTGATTTTATTGGGGGAGGTTGGCTACACCTTC.

This rearrangement joins TRBV18 to TRBJ1-2, with TRBD1 as a possible D gene (5 bases). The length of the CDR3 is 15 residues. Trimming stripped 3 bases from V and 8 bases from J, with 19 bases between. Germline V CDR1 and CDR2: KGHSH, LQKENI. The CDR3 region has the DNA TGTGCCAGCTCACCCTTGGGGGGACCTGAACGAGGCTACACCTTC. Translated: CASSPLGGPERGYTF.

This chain uses TRBV6-5 with TRBJ2-5, with D perhaps matching TRBD1 (6 bases). The germline V gene encodes CDR1 MNHEY and CDR2 SVGAGI. This CDR3 has 13 residues. Trimming left V 11 bases short and J 2 bases short, with 15 bases between. The CDR3 is CARDRQGQETQYF. As DNA, the CDR3 is TGTGCCCGGGATCGGCAGGGGCAAGAGACCCAGTACTTC.

The chain links TRBV11-2 to TRBJ2-2; TRBD1 is a possible D gene (5 bases). Germline values: CDR1 SGHAT, CDR2 FQNNGV. This CDR3 comprises 15 residues. With 5 bases removed from V and 0 bases from J, the gap between germline ends came to 10 bases. The CDR3: CASSRQRANTGELFF. CDR3 nucleotides: TGTGCCAGCAGCCGACAGAGAGCGAACACCGGGGAGCTGTTTTTT.

The chain combines TRBV28 with TRBJ2-1, with 8 bases fitting TRBD1. The CDR3 contains 15 residues. CDR1 is MDHEN and CDR2 is SYDVKM in the germline V gene. V shed 5 bases and J 6 bases; nucleotides not matched to a gene: 9. The CDR3 region is CASSILGTGSNEQFF. CDR3 coding DNA: TGTGCCAGCAGTATCTTAGGGACAGGCTCCAATGAGCAGTTCTTC.

V usage is TRBV7-2 and J usage is TRBJ1-2, with 8 bases fitting TRBD1. V lost 5 bases, J lost 8 bases, and 7 bases stayed unmatched. This CDR3 contains 13 residues. CDR1 is SGHTA, CDR2 FQGNSA, per germline. The CDR3 region is CASSQDRELGYTF. The CDR3 DNA follows: TGTGCCAGCAGCCAGGACAGGGAGCTCGGCTACACCTTC. Drawing the rest from reference TRBV7-2 and TRBJ1-2, the complete variable domain is GAGVSQSPSNKVTEKGKDVELRCDPISGHTALYWYRQSLGQGLEFLIYFQGNSAPDKSGLPSDRFSAERTGGSVSTLTIQRTQQEDSAVYLCASSQDRELGYTFGSGTRLTVV.

This sequence joins TRBV5-1 and TRBJ1-2, with D hard to call. Trimming removed 2 bases at V and 6 bases at J, with 8 bases between. This CDR3 has 12 residues. CDR1 SGHRS and CDR2 YFSETQ come from the germline V gene. Here the CDR3 reads CASSFLSDGYTF. Written as DNA, the CDR3 is TGCGCCAGCAGCTTTCTGAGTGATGGCTACACCTTC.

The chain employs TRBV10-3 and TRBJ2-7; 7 bases are shared with TRBD1. The CDR3 consists of 15 residues. Germline trimming cut 2 bases from V and 0 bases from J; bases unmatched to any gene: 4. The V gene's germline CDR1 is ENHRY and CDR2 SYGVKD. The CDR3 region has the DNA TGTGCCATCAGTGAGGGACAGGCAAGCTCCTACGAGCAGTACTTC. It specifies CAISEGQASSYEQYF.

The gene calls are TRBV11-2 and TRBJ2-3, with a tentative D call TRBD2 (5 bases). Looked up from germline, CDR1 is SGHAT and CDR2 is FQNNGV. The CDR3 has 15 amino acids. Trimming removed 5 bases at V and 0 bases at J, with 12 bases between. The DNA for the CDR3 is TGTGCCAGCAGCCCCGAGCGGCGGAGCACAGATACGCAGTATTTT. This sequence encodes CASSPERRSTDTQYF.

This chain uses TRBV29-1 with TRBJ1-2; the D is unclear. The CDR3 contains 12 residues. Between the trimmed V and J ends, which lost 4 bases and 0 bases, there was a span of 6 bases. Germline V gene data show CDR1 as SQVTM and CDR2 as ANQGSEA. CDR3 bases: TGCAGCGTTGCCGGGACTAACTATGGCTACACCTTC. As protein: CSVAGTNYGYTF.

The rearrangement uses TRBV19 and TRBJ1-5; D is unresolved. Germline V CDR1 and CDR2: LNHDA, SQIVND (reference sequence). Trimming removed 1 base at V and 3 bases at J, with 4 bases between. The CDR3 loop spans 13 amino acids. The CDR3 DNA follows: TGTGCCAGTAGTATAGGACACAATCAGCCCCAGCATTTT. Amino acids: CASSIGHNQPQHF.

V is TRBV6-6 and J is TRBJ1-5, with D tentatively TRBD1 (6 bases). V was cut by 6 bases and J by 5 bases, with 17 bases left in between. CDR1 and CDR2 (germline): MNHNY, SVGAGI (reference sequence). This CDR3 has 15 residues. The CDR3: CASRYGRQAHQPQHF. The CDR3 region has the DNA TGTGCCAGCAGGTACGGAAGACAGGCTCATCAGCCCCAGCATTTT.

V gene TRBV4-3 combines with J gene TRBJ2-1, with 10 bases lining up with TRBD2. The CDR3 contains 19 residues. Germline V gene data show CDR1 as LGHNA and CDR2 as YSLEER. The ends lost 1 base at V and 0 bases at J; junction bases unmatched: 9. CDR3 bases: TGCGCCAGCAGCCAAGTGGTTCTAGCGGGGGTGGGCTCCTACAATGAGCAGTTCTTC. It encodes CASSQVVLAGVGSYNEQFF.

The V call is TRBV9, the J call TRBJ2-1; possible D gene TRBD2, 6 bases. The CDR3 loop spans 16 amino acids. With 4 bases removed from V and 2 bases from J, the gap between germline ends came to 16 bases. In germline, CDR1 is SGDLS, CDR2 YYNGEE. CDR3 bases: TGTGCCAGCAGCACCCAAAAGCGGGTTACCTACAATGAGCAGTTCTTC. Translating gives CASSTQKRVTYNEQFF.

The rearrangement links TRBV6-2 or TRBV6-3 to TRBJ2-7; the D gene is possibly TRBD1 (5 bases). Looked up from germline, CDR1 is MNHEY and CDR2 is SVGEGT. Trimming left V 0 bases short and J 7 bases short, with 13 bases between. This CDR3 contains 14 residues. CDR3 residues: CASSYSRGLGEQYF. The CDR3 bases are TGTGCCAGCAGTTACTCTAGGGGATTGGGAGAGCAGTACTTC.

The V gene is TRBV7-9, the J gene TRBJ2-2, with D perhaps matching TRBD2 (5 bases). The germline V gene encodes CDR1 SEHNR and CDR2 FQNEAQ (reference sequence). V was cut by 2 bases and J by 1 base, with 8 bases left in between. CDR3 length: 15 amino acids. DNA for the CDR3: TGTGCCAGCAGCTTACGAGGGTTGAACACCGGGGAGCTGTTTTTT. Protein: CASSLRGLNTGELFF.

V is TRBV27 and J is TRBJ2-3; perhaps TRBD2 as D (5 bases). This CDR3 region has 13 residues. The germline CDR1 and CDR2 sequences are MNHEY and SMNVEV (reference sequence). Trimming took 2 bases from V and 8 from J, leaving 11 bases between them. CDR3 bases: TGTGCCAGCAGTTTAGTCCTAGCCAGTACGCAGTATTTT. Its translation is CASSLVLASTQYF.

This clone was detected a few times. This chain links TRBV18 with TRBJ2-3; 7 nucleotides align to TRBD2. Trimming at V came to 3 bases and at J to 5 bases, leaving 11 bases not matched to a gene. The CDR3 consists of 16 residues. CDR1 and CDR2 (germline): KGHSH, LQKENI. Here the CDR3 DNA reads TGTGCCAGCTCACCCTTCTGGCGGGGGACGGAAGATACGCAGTATTTT. As protein: CASSPFWRGTEDTQYF.

The rearrangement uses TRBV9 and TRBJ2-1, with 7 bases fitting TRBD1. The CDR3 length is 15 residues. CDR1 and CDR2 from the germline V gene are SGDLS and YYNGEE. The trim removed 0 bases at V and 5 bases at J, leaving 5 bases unmatched. The CDR3 region has the DNA TGTGCCAGCAGCGTAGCACAGGGGTTTAACAATGAGCAGTTCTTC. Translating it yields CASSVAQGFNNEQFF.

The chain recombines TRBV19 with TRBJ1-2; 7 positions match TRBD1. This CDR3 has 14 amino acids. With 3 bases clipped from V and 3 bases from J, the junction kept 4 bases outside the gene matches. Germline V gene sequence: CDR1 LNHDA, CDR2 SQIVND (reference sequence). The CDR3 protein is CASSIRDSYYGYTF. The CDR3 DNA is TGTGCCAGTAGTATCCGGGACAGCTACTATGGCTACACCTTC.

The rearrangement joins TRBV7-2 to TRBJ1-2; TRBD1 agrees at 9 bases. Germline V CDR1 and CDR2: SGHTA, FQGNSA. This CDR3 has 16 amino acids. The junction had 11 bases not matched to a gene; V was cut back by 1 base and J by 8 bases. The CDR3 reads CASSLGTGTGLSGYTF. The CDR3 bases are TGTGCCAGCAGCTTAGGGACCGGGACAGGGCTCTCGGGCTACACCTTC. The full variable domain, completed using reference TRBV7-2 and TRBJ1-2, is GAGVSQSPSNKVTEKGKDVELRCDPISGHTALYWYRQSLGQGLEFLIYFQGNSAPDKSGLPSDRFSAERTGGSVSTLTIQRTQQEDSAVYLCASSLGTGTGLSGYTFGSGTRLTVV.

The chain has TRBV30 and TRBJ2-7; TRBD1 aligns across 11 bases. Germline V lookup: CDR1 GTSNPN, CDR2 SVGIG (reference sequence). After removal of 4 bases from V and 4 bases from J, the junction contained 3 bases not matched to a gene. CDR3 length equals 13 residues. The CDR3 protein is CAWTGTGGYEQYF. The CDR3 nucleotides are TGTGCCTGGACTGGGACAGGGGGGTACGAGCAGTACTTC. The entire variable domain, with the rest obtained from reference TRBV30 and TRBJ2-7, is as follows: SQTIHQWPATLVQPVGSPLSLECTVEGTSNPNLYWYRQAAGRGLQLLFYSVGIGQISSEVPQNLSASRPQDRQFILSSKKLLLSDSGFYLCAWTGTGGYEQYFGPGTRLTVT.